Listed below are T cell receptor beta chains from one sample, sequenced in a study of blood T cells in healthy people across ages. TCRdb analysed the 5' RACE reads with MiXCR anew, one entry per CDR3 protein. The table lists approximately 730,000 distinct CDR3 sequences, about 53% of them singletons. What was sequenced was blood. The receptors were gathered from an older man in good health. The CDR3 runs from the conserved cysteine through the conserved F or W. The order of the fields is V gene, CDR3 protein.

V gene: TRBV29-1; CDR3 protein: CSAAPTGQGGWYF
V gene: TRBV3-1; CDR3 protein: CASTQGGGGYPEAFF
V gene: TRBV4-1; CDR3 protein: CASSPSTFYEQYF
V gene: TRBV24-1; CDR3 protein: CATSDYDDRDRENTEAFF
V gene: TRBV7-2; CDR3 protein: CASSVVRKETQYF
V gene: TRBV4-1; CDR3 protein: CASSPDRVWDYGYTF
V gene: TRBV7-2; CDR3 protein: CASSPLVALETQYF
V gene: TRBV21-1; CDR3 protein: CASIRGDRGSYEQYF
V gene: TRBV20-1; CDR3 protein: CSARDPWASGELFF
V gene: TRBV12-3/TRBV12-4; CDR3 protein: CASSFGAGTVRNTGELFF
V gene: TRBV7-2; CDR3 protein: CASSLPASGRAYEQYF
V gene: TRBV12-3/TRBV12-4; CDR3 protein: CASTTQVAGHYEQYF
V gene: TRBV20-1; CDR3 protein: CSANTDLYQETQYF
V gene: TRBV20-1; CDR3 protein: CSASNPLAGGLETQYF
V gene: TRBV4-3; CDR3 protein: CASSQDPGGATQYF
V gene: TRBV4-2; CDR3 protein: CASSQDLAGGRHGEQYF
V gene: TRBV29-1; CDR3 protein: CSVEEVYEQYF
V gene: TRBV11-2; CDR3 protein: CASINRRDSTEAFF
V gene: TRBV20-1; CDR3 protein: CSARPSGRTFYEQYF
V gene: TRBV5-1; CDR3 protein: CASSPGTANTEAFF
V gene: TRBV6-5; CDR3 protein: CAARRGAGTNEKLFF
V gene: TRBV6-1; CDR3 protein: CASSIPTGVGNSPLHF
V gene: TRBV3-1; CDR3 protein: CASSQGTYSPLHF
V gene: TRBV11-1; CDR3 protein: CASSLEEGLAYEQYF
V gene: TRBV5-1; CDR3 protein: CASSLYIARGDTQYF
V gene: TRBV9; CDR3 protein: CASSVRSGANVLTF
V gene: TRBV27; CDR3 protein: CASSSRSGLMGYTF
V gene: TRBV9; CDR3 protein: CASSVVQGAGETQYF
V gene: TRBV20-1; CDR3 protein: CSAELRNQETQYF
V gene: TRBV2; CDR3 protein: CASRGTSGGYNEQFF
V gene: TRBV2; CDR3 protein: CASRDRGQFGYNSPLHF
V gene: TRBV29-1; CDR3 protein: CSVEQILNEKLFF
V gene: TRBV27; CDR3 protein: CASSIYPRQGGNSPLHF
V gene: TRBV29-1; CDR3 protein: CSVDGSGIYNEQFF
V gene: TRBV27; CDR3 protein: CASSNMIGEQFF
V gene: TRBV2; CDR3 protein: CASSEAPSLGAKNIQYF
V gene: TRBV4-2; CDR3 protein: CASSQDIPLREPYNSPLHF
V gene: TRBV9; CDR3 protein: CASSVKLSGLPPDTQYF
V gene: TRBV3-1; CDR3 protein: CASSRQGDYEQYF
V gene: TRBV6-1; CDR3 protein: CASSHGSSYSYNEQFF
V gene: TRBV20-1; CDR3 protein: CSARRLGVEGQPQHF
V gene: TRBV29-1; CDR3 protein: CSVELAGGYEQYF
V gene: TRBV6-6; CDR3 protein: CASIPGRRKAFF
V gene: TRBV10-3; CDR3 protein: CAISEGLAGTNTGELFF
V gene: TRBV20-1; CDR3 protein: CSARSLAGTYEQYF
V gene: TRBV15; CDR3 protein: CATSRARGPVPQKYEQYF
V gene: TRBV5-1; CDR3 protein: CASSFDGTGLHEQFF
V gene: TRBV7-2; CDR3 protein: CASSSPPTREQYF
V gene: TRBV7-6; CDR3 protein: CASSLVKPDRGAPSGYDYTF
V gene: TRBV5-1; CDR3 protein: CASSLELGLGGDEKLFF
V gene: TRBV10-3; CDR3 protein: CAISDRGGEQYF
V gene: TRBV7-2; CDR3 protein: CASSLVGRGGELFF